This T cell receptor (beta chain) was documented in a study of OX40 agonist ivuxolimab in advanced cancers. CDR3 length: 13 amino acids. The V and J ends lost 6 bases and 6 bases respectively, with 12 bases between them. Germline values: CDR1 MNHEY, CDR2 SVGAGI. Cycle 7 day 1, cycle 4 day 1, and baseline were the timepoints at which blood was sampled. Sequenced by immunoSEQ multiplex PCR; TCRdb stores in-frame clones only, minus some. The sample yields 35,000 to 50,000 clones, 86% seen once. The TCR sequence derives from an adult with an advanced solid tumor such as melanoma, head and neck, liver or kidney cancer. Sample: CD4+ or CD8+ T cells sorted from blood, taken in a trial of the OX40 agonist ivuxolimab. The chain has TRBV6-5 and TRBJ1-5; D is undetermined. In nucleotides, the CDR3 is TGTGCCAGCAGCTATATTCACGCTCAGCCCCAGCATTTT. Protein sequence: CASSYIHAQPQHF.